The clone carrying this T cell receptor beta chain was seen repeatedly, ten times or more. Unique molecular identifiers were incorporated during preparation of the TCRbeta library. TCRdb independently ran MiXCR on the PCR reads; one entry per CDR3 protein. The data contain hundreds of thousands of distinct CDR3 sequences, around a tenth of them singletons. These data originate in a study of T-cell reconstitution after alpha-beta-depleted transplantation in children. Germline V gene lookup returns CDR1 DFQATT and CDR2 SNEGSKA (reference sequence). This CDR3 contains 15 residues. V shed 0 bases and J 1 base; nucleotides not matched to a gene: 5.

The sequence was obtained from a male patient between 2 and 10 years old who had a stem cell transplant for chronic granulomatous disease, so the T cells may come from the graft donor. V and J are TRBV20-1 and TRBJ2-7; TRBD2 aligns across 8 bases. Specimen: peripheral blood, collected 180 days after TCRalphabeta/CD19-depleted stem cell transplant. The CDR3 sequence: CSARDFSGTSYEQYF. CDR3 DNA: TGCAGTGCTAGAGATTTTAGCGGGACATCCTACGAGCAGTACTTC.